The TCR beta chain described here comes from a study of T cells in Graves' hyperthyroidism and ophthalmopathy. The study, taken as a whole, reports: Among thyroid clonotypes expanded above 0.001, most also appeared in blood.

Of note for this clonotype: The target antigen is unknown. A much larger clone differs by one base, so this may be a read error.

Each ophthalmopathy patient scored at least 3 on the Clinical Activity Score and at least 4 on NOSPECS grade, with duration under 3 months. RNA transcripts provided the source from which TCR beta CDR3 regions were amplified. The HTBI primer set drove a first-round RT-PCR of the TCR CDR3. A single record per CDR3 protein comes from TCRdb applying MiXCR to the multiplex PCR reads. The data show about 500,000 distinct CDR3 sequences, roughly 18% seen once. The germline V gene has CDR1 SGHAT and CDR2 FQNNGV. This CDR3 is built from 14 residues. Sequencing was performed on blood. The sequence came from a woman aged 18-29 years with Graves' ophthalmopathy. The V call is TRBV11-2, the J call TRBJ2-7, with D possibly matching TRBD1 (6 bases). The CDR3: CAIGGYQGSYGQYF. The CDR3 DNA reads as TGTGCCATAGGGGGTTACCAAGGCTCCTACGGGCAGTACTTC.